Given below is one TCR beta chain in context. The germline gives CDR1 KGHSH, CDR2 LQKENI. This CDR3 has 14 residues. V trimming: 6 bases; J trimming: 2 bases; junction bases outside the gene matches: 2. Donors in Cohort 3 counted as recovered after two negative PCRs, clearance, or symptom resolution. The data originate from a study of blood T cell repertoires in COVID-19. Whole-study context: Material from acute and convalescent COVID-19 was sourced from the United States, Italy and Spain.

Repertoires were generated with immunoSEQ multiplex PCR, while TCRdb's copy carries only in-frame clones and drops some. This repertoire shows under 300,000 clones, under 90% found once; its top ten account for approximately 1.5%. The chain joins TRBV18 to TRBJ2-3; 10 bases align to TRBD1. This TCR was sampled from a woman aged 40 to 50 who had recovered from COVID-19. Sequencing was carried out using PBMCs or T cells enriched from blood (not recorded which). This chain's CDR3 is CASSGTGATDTQYF. The DNA for the CDR3 is TGTGCCAGCTCTGGGACAGGGGCCACAGATACGCAGTATTTT.